The entry below describes one T cell receptor (beta chain). Clones were sequenced by immunoSEQ multiplex PCR, and TCRdb holds only the in-frame ones, with some missing. The sample yields some 170,000 clones, about 90% seen once. The CDR3 is 18 residues long. Looked up from germline, CDR1 is SGHAT and CDR2 is FQNNGV. V shed 3 bases and J 5 bases; nucleotides not matched to a gene: 15. The data are from a study of blood T cell repertoires in COVID-19. This TCR derives from a human donor with acute COVID-19. The donor label of this sample is uncertain. The chain is built from TRBV11-2 and TRBJ2-7; 11 bases are a match to TRBD2. The sequenced material came from PBMCs or T cells enriched from blood (not recorded which). CDR3 sequence reads: CASSLRPFSGGAGDEQYF. The CDR3, as DNA: TGTGCCAGCAGCTTGCGCCCCTTTAGCGGGGGGGCAGGGGACGAGCAGTACTTC. The entire variable domain, with the rest obtained from reference TRBV11-2 and TRBJ2-7, is as follows: EAGVAQSPRYKIIEKRQSVAFWCNPISGHATLYWYQQILGQGPKLLIQFQNNGVVDDSQLPKDRFSAERLKGVDSTLKIQPAKLEDSAVYLCASSLRPFSGGAGDEQYFGPGTRLTVT.